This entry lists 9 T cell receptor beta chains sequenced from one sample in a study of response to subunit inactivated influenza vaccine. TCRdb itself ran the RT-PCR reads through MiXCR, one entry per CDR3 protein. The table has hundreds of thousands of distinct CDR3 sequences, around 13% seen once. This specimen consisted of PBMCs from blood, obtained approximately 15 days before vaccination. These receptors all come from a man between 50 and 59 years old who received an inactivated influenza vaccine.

The CDR3 spells CASSLAGLRQYF. Here the CDR3 DNA reads TGCGCCAGCAGCTTGGCCGGTCTTCGGCAGTACTTC. This chain connects TRBV5-1 to TRBJ2-7; D gene ambiguous. The CDR3 runs to 12 residues. Germline V gene sequence: CDR1 SGHRS, CDR2 YFSETQ. V lost 0 bases and J lost 9, with 10 bases in between.

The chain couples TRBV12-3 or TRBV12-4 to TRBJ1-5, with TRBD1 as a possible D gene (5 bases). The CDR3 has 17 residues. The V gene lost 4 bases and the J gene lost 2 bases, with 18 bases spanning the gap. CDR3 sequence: CASSSAGVTWGNQPQHF. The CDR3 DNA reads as TGTGCCAGCAGTTCCGCGGGGGTGACATGGGGCAATCAGCCCCAGCATTTT.

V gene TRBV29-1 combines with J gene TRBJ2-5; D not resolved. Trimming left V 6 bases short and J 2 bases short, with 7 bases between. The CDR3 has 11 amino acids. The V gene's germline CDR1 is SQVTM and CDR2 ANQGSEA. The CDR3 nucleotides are TGCAGCGTAGTAAGACAAGAGACCCAGTACTTC. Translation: CSVVRQETQYF.

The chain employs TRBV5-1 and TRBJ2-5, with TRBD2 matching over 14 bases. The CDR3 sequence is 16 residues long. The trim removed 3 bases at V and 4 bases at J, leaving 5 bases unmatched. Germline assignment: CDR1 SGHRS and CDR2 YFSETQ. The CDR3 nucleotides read TGCGCCAGCAGCTCCGGGACTAGCGGGAGTCGAGAGACCCAGTACTTC. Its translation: CASSSGTSGSRETQYF.

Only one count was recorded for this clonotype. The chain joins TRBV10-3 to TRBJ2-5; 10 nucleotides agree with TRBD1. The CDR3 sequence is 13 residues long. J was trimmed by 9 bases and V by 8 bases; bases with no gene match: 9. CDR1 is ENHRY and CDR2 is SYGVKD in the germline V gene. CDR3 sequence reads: CAISDGTGEAQYF. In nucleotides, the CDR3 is TGTGCCATCTCCGATGGGACAGGGGAGGCCCAGTACTTC.

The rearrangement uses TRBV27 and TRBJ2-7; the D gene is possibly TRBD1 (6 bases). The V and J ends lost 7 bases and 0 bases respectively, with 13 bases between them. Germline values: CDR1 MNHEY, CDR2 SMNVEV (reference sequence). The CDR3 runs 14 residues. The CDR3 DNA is TGTGCCAGCAAGCTGACAGGCCTCTCCTACGAGCAGTACTTC. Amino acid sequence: CASKLTGLSYEQYF.

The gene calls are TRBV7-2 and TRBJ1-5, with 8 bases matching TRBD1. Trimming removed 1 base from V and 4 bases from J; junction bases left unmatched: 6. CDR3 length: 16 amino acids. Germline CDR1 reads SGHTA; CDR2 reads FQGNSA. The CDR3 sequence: CASSLVARGLNQPQHF. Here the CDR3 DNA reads TGTGCCAGCAGCTTAGTAGCCAGGGGGCTAAATCAGCCCCAGCATTTT.

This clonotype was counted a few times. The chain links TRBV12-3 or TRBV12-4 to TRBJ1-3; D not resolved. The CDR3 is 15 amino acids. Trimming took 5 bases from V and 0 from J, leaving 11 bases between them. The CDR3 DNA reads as TGTGCCAGCAGTCCCACCCACAACTCTGGAAACACCATATATTTT. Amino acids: CASSPTHNSGNTIYF.

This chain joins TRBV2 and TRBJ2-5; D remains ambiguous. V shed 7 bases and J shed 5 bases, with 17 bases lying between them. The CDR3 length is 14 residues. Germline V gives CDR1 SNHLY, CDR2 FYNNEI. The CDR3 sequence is CASKRIDPKETQYF. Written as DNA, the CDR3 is TGTGCCAGCAAGCGAATCGACCCCAAGGAGACCCAGTACTTC.